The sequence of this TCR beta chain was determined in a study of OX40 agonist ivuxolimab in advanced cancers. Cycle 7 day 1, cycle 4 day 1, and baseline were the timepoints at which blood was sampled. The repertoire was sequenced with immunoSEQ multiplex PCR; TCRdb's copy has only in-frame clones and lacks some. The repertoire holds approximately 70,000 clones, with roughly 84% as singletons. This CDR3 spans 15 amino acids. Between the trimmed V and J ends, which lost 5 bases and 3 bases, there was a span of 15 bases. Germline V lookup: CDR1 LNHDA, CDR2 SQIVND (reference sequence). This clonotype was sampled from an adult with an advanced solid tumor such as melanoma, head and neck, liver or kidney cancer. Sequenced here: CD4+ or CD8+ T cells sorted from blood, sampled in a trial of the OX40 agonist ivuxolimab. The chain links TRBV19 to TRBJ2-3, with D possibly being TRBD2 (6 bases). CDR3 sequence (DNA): TGTGCCAGTAGTCGGAGGGACGGGGGAACAGATACGCAGTATTTT. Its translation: CASSRRDGGTDTQYF.